This T cell receptor beta chain was identified in a study of cytomegalovirus exposure and HLA in healthy donors (dated by TCRdb to the late 2010s). Study-wide context: An earlier analysis of roughly 570 of the donors reported 276 Gb of sequence data and some 110 million unique TCR beta sequences obtained from approximately 180 million T cells. An early release covering over 500 HLA-typed donors comprised about 300 gigabases of sequencing data and tens of millions of unique TCR sequences. The genetic ancestry cluster associated with self-reported Caucasian donors included 65% to 90% of the roughly 360 genotyped donors. The aim of the study was to test whether cataloging public T cell receptors could identify signatures of past pathogen exposure. The study used immunosequencing to profile the T cell repertoires of 666 subjects and linked those repertoires to cytomegalovirus serostatus. Besides the first cohort of roughly 640 subjects, a separate validation cohort made up of roughly 130 different subjects was used. High-throughput TCR immunosequencing, statistical association of individual TCRs with disease status, and machine learning were combined to predict cytomegalovirus infection status. In a later analysis, previously published TCR beta repertoires from 666 donors were re-analyzed and high-resolution HLA genotyping was added so that TCR occurrence patterns could be studied. In the later analysis, no new phenotypic data were used to find candidate immune exposures; instead, reliance was placed on TCR beta sequences and their occurrence across donors. An earlier analysis of roughly 600 of the donors used high-throughput TCR beta sequencing to judge whether each TCR beta V gene segment behaved as functional or pseudogenic. Donor age, sex, ethnicity and CMV serostatus were collected together with the repertoire data. A later genetic analysis took genome-wide SNP genotypes for 398 of the 666 donors and used that subset as a discovery cohort. All discovery cohort repertoires had been generated using a single sequencing platform. Both class I and class II loci were covered by HLA typing, at four-digit resolution. Typing coverage varied by locus: about 629-640 donors for A, B, C, DRB1 and DQB1; more than 500 for DQA1; 606 for DPA1; around 450 for DPB1. Roughly 5 DR-DQ haplotypes were treated as single units for association and clustering because of strong linkage in the cohort. Among 350 to 400 genotyped donors of the cohort, an average of about 240,000 unique TCR beta nucleotide sequences were sequenced per donor, about a sixth of them non-productive.

On this clone itself: Its recognized antigen is unknown. It has no much larger one-base neighbor in the sample; base qualities were not kept.

Libraries were constructed by the immunoSEQ multiplex PCR assay. For the multiplex PCR, a mixture combining 60 forward primers for TCR Vbeta segments and 13 reverse primers for TCR Jbeta segments was used. A multiplex PCR assay on genomic DNA amplified the CDR3 region of rearranged TCR beta genes. The amplified TCR beta libraries were sequenced on the Illumina HiSeq System as 87-base-pair reads. Concerning the study's data processing: A later analysis counted some 80 million unique TCR beta chains across the 666 repertoires, and 9 million to 14 million of these chains were shared by at least two donors. Raw reads were error-corrected and collapsed into unique sequences by a nearest-neighbor algorithm in which closely related sequences were merged to remove PCR and sequencing errors. CDR3 sequences were aligned to IMGT reference sequences to assign V, D and J gene segments. For a sequence to be retained, at least a six-nucleotide match to both a V gene segment and a J gene segment was required. A rearrangement was called productive if the CDR3 had no stop codons and remained in frame with V and J, and every other rearrangement was called non-productive. Following IMGT convention, CDR3 was defined as the stretch from the second conserved V-encoded cysteine up to the conserved J-encoded phenylalanine. In an earlier analysis of 587 of the donors, sequences lacking an unambiguous match to a single V gene segment were excluded. An earlier analysis of 500 to 600 of the donors classified V segments as functional when productive rearrangements were above 56.7% and as segregating when the standard deviation between donors was above 5%. To diagnose cytomegalovirus status from the catalog of TCR beta chain sequences, a statistical classification framework was built. V and J gene assignment, in a later analysis, came from comparing TCR nucleotide sequences with IMGT/GENE-DB human TR gene sequences. The TCRdist pipeline was used in a later analysis to assign CDR3 sequences and most-parsimonious VDJ recombination scenarios. In a later analysis, every TCR beta chain was defined by the combination of its CDR3 amino acid sequence and its V-gene family, and reads without a unique V-gene family were dropped. In a later analysis, 450 to 600 highly shared, low-generation-probability nucleotide sequences were removed to address suspected cross-contamination and a sequencing artifact. In a later analysis, a clonal expansion index was calculated for each public chain from normalized within-repertoire ranks of inferred template counts. Generation probabilities in a later analysis came from a VDJ recombination model fitted to out-of-frame rearrangements, and those results were checked against IGoR. A later analysis scored TCR-TCR, TCR-HLA and TCR-CMV co-occurrence with hypergeometric tests, applying a repertoire-size bias correction to TCR pairs. False discovery rates were estimated in a later analysis by permuting HLA or CMV assignments 20 times. In a later analysis, co-occurring TCRs were grouped using DBSCAN, and TCRdist sequence similarity was added for clustering within HLA-allele-positive subsets. Repertoires with fewer than 30,000 or more than 120,000 public chains, plus five repertoires with anomalous nucleotide sharing, were excluded from co-occurrence clustering. Sourced from immuneACCESS, this table was stored by TCRdb with only in-frame sequences that have V and J called. A share of the clones is absent; for the studies checked, an unresolved V gene accounts for under half, and the remainder has no known explanation. V and J calls and clone size are those listed in that table; D and trimming were worked out from the DNA. In this sample the table shows around 120,000 clones, about four fifths of which occur a single time. The ten biggest clones cover roughly 4% of the sample.

The cohort was made up of 650 to 700 healthy bone marrow donors. All cohort members were sampled while nominally healthy, although unrecorded immune exposures were likely present. The donor was CMV seronegative and belonged to the group of around 350 seronegative cohort members. A peripheral blood sample was collected from each donor, and TCR beta sequencing was performed on peripheral blood mononuclear cells. The Qiagen DNeasy Blood Extraction Kit was used to extract genomic DNA from the blood cell samples. The CDR3 starts with the cysteine, ends with the phenylalanine, and has 12 residues. The only DNA kept is the CDR3, 36 bases in frame from the first base. For CDR1 and CDR2, the germline V gene lists SGDLS and YYNGEE. A distance of 8 bases separates the germline ends of V and J, which lose 3 bases and 5 bases respectively. What the work shows at the level of the full study, not this receptor alone: Because HLA typing was unavailable for some donors at each locus, only the typed subset was used in association tests. Only TCR beta chains were sequenced in this cohort, and the absence of alpha or paired-chain data limited detectable features. Assigning TCR associations to individual alleles was difficult when HLA alleles, especially DR and DQ, strongly co-occurred. A later genetic analysis associated a missense DCLRE1C variant with V-gene and J-gene trimming of TCR beta chains, and an independent cohort replicated the association. A later genetic analysis reported fewer N-insertions in productive TCRs among donors in an Asian-associated ancestry cluster than the approximately 670-donor mean. In a later analysis, some 18,000 TCR beta sequences were associated with specific HLA alleles at a false discovery rate of 0.05. A few of the identified cytomegalovirus-associated TCR beta chains were confirmed in vitro to be specific for cytomegalovirus antigens. Several of the top co-occurrence clusters appeared to be linked to parvovirus B19, influenza, CMV and Epstein-Barr virus, according to a later analysis. Correlated functional status among segregating V segments might reflect linkage disequilibrium, but an unknown experimental factor could not be ruled out. In an earlier analysis of 587 of the donors, most TCR beta V segments appeared in productive rearrangements about 87% or about 30% of the time, broadly matching IMGT annotations. In a later analysis, HLA-associated TCR beta chains were found to be more clonally expanded and to have lower generation probabilities than equally common non-associated chains. In a later analysis, the rate of TCR association differed among HLA loci, with DRB1 alleles having the most associated TCRs and HLA-C alleles having the fewest. A further reported finding was that TCR beta sequences accurately predicted the HLA-A and HLA-B alleles for most subjects in the first cohort. The classifier was reported to diagnose cytomegalovirus status with high specificity and sensitivity in both the original cohort and the validation cohort. In the study, around 160 TCR beta chains were listed as associated with cytomegalovirus. The earlier analysis of about 600 of the donors excluded about 16 rarely observed V segments, including chromosome 9 orphons, because counts were too low. Presence/absence analyses assumed roughly uniform sequencing depth across donors, an assumption that may not hold. Some IMGT-functional V segments, including TRBV6-2 and TRBV6-3, could not be told apart with the 87-base-pair reads, so those segments were excluded. Most TCR sequences were observed very rarely across donors, whereas some public TCRs were present in many individuals. Immune exposure information for the cohort was limited to CMV serostatus. A later analysis found that most CMV-associated TCR beta chains appeared HLA-restricted, with HLA associations seemingly driven largely by CMV exposure. It was suggested by the authors that the approach could potentially be generalized to other disease states and immunological phenotypes. A group of highly shared sequence variants was considered likely to be a technical artifact of the sequencing pipeline.

Sequenced material: PBMCs. The chain employs TRBV9 and TRBJ1-2; there is no confident call for the D gene. The TCR originated in a woman in her thirties or forties in good health and CMV-seronegative. CDR3 loop: CASSAESYGYTF. The sequence in DNA is TGTGCCAGCAGCGCCGAGAGTTATGGCTACACCTTC.